This is a list of T cell receptor beta chains from one sample in a study of T cells in Graves' hyperthyroidism and ophthalmopathy. TCRdb reprocessed the multiplex PCR reads with MiXCR, giving one entry per CDR3 protein. Of some 380,000 distinct CDR3 sequences listed, approximately 13% were seen once; the top ten hold under 25%. What was sequenced was blood. These receptors were obtained from a man younger than 40 with Graves' hyperthyroidism that later progressed to Graves' ophthalmopathy. Each CDR3 is given with its conserved first and last residue. D genes are given only for firm matches. Size values are once, few and many counts, or a class for expanded clones, and some rows have none.

v_gene,d_gene,abundance,j_gene,CDR3aa,CDR3nt
TRBV28,-,few,TRBJ1-2,CASSFLDKEGGYTF,TGTGCCAGCAGTTTCCTAGACAAAGAGGGGGGCTACACCTTC
TRBV10-1,-,-,TRBJ1-4,CASRYQPSSELFF,TGTGCCAGCAGATATCAACCGAGCTCGGAACTGTTTTTT
TRBV24-1,-,-,TRBJ2-1,CATSDLLEGRSEQFF,TGTGCCACCAGTGATTTGTTGGAGGGGAGGTCTGAGCAGTTCTTC
TRBV6-1,-,many,TRBJ2-1,CASSDNPYWYNEQFF,TGTGCCAGCAGTGACAACCCTTACTGGTACAATGAGCAGTTCTTC
TRBV11-2,-,many,TRBJ1-1,CASSLGAANTEAFF,TGTGCCAGCAGCTTGGGGGCTGCGAACACTGAAGCTTTCTTT
TRBV7-6,-,-,TRBJ2-2,CASSLDPTGELFF,TGTGCCAGCAGCTTAGACCCGACCGGGGAGCTGTTTTTT
TRBV6-1,-,many,TRBJ1-1,CASSFTDYMNTEAFF,TGTGCCAGCAGTTTCACGGACTACATGAACACTGAAGCTTTCTTT
TRBV10-3,-,many,TRBJ1-1,CAISGNVNTEAFF,TGTGCCATCAGTGGTAACGTGAACACTGAAGCTTTCTTT
TRBV18,TRBD1,many,TRBJ1-5,CASSPAGQGSNQPQHF,TGTGCCAGCTCACCTGCAGGACAGGGTAGCAATCAGCCCCAGCATTTT
TRBV6-1,-,many,TRBJ2-7,CASRPGPSYEQYF,TGTGCCAGCCGCCCCGGGCCCTCCTACGAGCAGTACTTC
TRBV20-1,TRBD1,many,TRBJ1-5,CSARQGQSNQPQHF,TGCAGTGCTAGACAGGGACAGAGCAATCAGCCCCAGCATTTT
TRBV27,-,-,TRBJ2-7,CASSPATQTYEQYF,TGTGCCAGCAGCCCTGCGACTCAAACCTACGAGCAGTACTTC
TRBV19,TRBD1,-,TRBJ2-7,CASTLTGASYEQYF,TGTGCCAGTACCTTGACAGGGGCTTCCTACGAGCAGTACTTC
TRBV28,-,many,TRBJ2-5,CASSVLLRTQYF,TGTGCCAGCAGCGTCTTACTTCGGACCCAGTACTTC